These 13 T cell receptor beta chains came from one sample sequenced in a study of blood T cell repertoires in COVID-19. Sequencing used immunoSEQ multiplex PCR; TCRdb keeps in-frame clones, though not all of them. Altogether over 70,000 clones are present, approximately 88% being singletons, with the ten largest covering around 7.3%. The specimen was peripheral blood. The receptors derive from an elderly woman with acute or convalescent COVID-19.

CDR3 region: CASSQDTSGVSYEQYF. Here the CDR3 DNA reads TGCGCCAGCAGCCAAGATACTAGCGGGGTCTCCTACGAGCAGTACTTC. The chain employs TRBV4-1 and TRBJ2-7; 10 bases fit TRBD2. CDR3 length: 16 amino acids. J lost 0 bases, V lost 0 bases, and 2 bases had no gene match. Germline assignment: CDR1 MGHRA and CDR2 YSYEKL.

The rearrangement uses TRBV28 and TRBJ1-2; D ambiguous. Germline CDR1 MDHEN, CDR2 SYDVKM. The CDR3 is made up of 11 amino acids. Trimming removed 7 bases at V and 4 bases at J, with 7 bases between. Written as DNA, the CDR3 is TGTGCCAGCACCTCTATCTATGGCTACACCTTC. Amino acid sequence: CASTSIYGYTF.

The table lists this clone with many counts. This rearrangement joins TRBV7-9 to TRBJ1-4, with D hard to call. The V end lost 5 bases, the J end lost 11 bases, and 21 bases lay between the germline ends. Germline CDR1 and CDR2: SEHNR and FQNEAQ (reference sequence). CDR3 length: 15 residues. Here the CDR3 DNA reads TGTGCCAGCAGCCCCCCCCCGGACGGGGAATCGAAACTGTTTTTT. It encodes CASSPPPDGESKLFF.

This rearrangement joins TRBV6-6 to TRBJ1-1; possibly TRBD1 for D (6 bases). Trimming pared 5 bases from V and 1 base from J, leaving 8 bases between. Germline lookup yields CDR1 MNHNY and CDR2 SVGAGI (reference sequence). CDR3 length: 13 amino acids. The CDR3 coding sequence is TGTGCCAGCAGTCCGACAGGGAACACTGAAGCTTTCTTT. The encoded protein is CASSPTGNTEAFF.

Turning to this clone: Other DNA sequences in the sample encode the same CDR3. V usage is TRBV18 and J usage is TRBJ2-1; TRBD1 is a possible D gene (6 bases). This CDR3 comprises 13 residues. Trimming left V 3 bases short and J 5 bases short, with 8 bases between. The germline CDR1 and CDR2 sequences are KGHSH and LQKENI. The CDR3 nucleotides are TGTGCCAGCTCACCCGGACAGAACAATGAGCAGTTCTTC. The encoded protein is CASSPGQNNEQFF.

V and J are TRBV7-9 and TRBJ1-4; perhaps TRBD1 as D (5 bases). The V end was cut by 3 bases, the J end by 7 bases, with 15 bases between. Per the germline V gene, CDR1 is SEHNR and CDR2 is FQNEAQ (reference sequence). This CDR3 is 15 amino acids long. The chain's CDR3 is CASSFQGSRGEKLFF. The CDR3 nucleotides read TGTGCCAGCAGCTTCCAGGGCTCAAGGGGTGAAAAACTGTTTTTT.

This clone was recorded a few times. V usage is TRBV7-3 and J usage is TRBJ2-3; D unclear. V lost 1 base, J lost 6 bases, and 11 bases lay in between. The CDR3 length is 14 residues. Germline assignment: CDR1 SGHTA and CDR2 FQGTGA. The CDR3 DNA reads TGTGCCAGCAGCTTAAACTCCCCCCCGGATACGCAGTATTTT. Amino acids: CASSLNSPPDTQYF.

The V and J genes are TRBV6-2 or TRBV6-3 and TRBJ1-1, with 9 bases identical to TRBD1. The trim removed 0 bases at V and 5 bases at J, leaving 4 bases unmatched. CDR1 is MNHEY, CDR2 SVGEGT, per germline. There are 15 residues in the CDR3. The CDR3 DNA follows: TGTGCCAGCAGTTACTCGGGGACAGGGTTAACTGAAGCTTTCTTT. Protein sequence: CASSYSGTGLTEAFF.

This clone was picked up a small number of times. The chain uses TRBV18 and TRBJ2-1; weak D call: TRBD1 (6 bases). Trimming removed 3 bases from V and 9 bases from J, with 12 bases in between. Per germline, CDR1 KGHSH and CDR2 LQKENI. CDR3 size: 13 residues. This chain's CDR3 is CASSPEQGPEQFF. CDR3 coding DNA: TGTGCCAGCTCACCGGAACAGGGTCCTGAGCAGTTCTTC.

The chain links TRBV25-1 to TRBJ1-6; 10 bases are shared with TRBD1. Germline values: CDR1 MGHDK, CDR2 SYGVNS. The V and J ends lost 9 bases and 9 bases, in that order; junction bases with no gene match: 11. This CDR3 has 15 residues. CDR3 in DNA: TGTGCCAGTAGACCCCCGGGACAGGGGACTTCACCCCTCCACTTT. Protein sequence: CASRPPGQGTSPLHF.

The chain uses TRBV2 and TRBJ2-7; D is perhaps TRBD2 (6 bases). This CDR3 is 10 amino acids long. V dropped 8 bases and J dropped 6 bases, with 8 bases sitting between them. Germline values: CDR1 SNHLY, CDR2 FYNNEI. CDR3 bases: TGTGCCAGCGGAGGGCGCGAGCAGTACTTC. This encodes CASGGREQYF.

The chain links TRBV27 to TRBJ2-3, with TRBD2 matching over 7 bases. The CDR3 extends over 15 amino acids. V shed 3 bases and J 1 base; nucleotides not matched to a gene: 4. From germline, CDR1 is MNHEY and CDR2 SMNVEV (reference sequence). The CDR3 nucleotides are TGTGCCAGCAGTTTGGGGACTAAGCGCACAGATACGCAGTATTTT. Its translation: CASSLGTKRTDTQYF.

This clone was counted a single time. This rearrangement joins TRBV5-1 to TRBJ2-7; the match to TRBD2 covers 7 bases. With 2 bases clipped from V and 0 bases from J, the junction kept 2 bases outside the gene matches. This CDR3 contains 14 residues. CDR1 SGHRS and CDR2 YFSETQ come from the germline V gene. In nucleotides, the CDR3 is TGCGCCAGCAGCTTTGGGGGGGTCTCCTACGAGCAGTACTTC. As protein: CASSFGGVSYEQYF. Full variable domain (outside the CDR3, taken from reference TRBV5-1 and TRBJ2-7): KAGVTQTPRYLIKTRGQQVTLSCSPISGHRSVSWYQQTPGQGLQFLFEYFSETQRNKGNFPGRFSGRQFSNSRSEMNVSTLELGDSALYLCASSFGGVSYEQYFGPGTRLTVT.